The 5 T cell receptor beta chains presented below share a single source sample, sequenced in a study of ipilimumab plus nivolumab after autologous stem cell transplantation. Measured with immunoSEQ multiplex PCR; TCRdb has only the in-frame clones, and not every one. In the table there are some 45,000 clones, over 75% of which are singletons. Sample: PBMCs, taken in a trial of ipilimumab plus nivolumab as post-transplant consolidation. The receptor set was obtained from a male donor with multiple myeloma.

This chain uses TRBV7-9 with TRBJ1-1, with 11 bases that match TRBD1. The CDR3 runs 16 residues. Looked up from germline, CDR1 is SEHNR and CDR2 is FQNEAQ (reference sequence). J gave up 7 bases and V 5 bases, and 12 bases lay outside the gene matches. The DNA of the CDR3 is TGTGCCAGCAGCCTCCCTGGACAGGGGGCATTAGGTGAAGCTTTCTTT. It encodes CASSLPGQGALGEAFF.

Only one count was recorded for this clone. The chain has TRBV18 and TRBJ2-7; possibly TRBD1 for D (6 bases). Germline assignment: CDR1 KGHSH and CDR2 LQKENI. V lost 3 bases and J 4 bases, leaving 16 bases between the germline ends. This CDR3 spans 15 amino acids. The CDR3 loop reads CASSPQGQGLYEQYF. The CDR3 region has the DNA TGTGCCAGCTCACCCCAGGGGCAGGGGCTTTACGAGCAGTACTTC.

The V call is TRBV19, the J call TRBJ1-2; the D is unclear. Trimming left V 6 bases short and J 0 bases short, with 5 bases between. The CDR3 extends over 12 amino acids. Germline V gene data show CDR1 as LNHDA and CDR2 as SQIVND (reference sequence). The CDR3: CASRGPNYGYTF. CDR3 DNA sequence: TGTGCCAGTAGAGGACCTAACTATGGCTACACCTTC.

The chain recombines TRBV13 with TRBJ1-3; D unresolved. V was pared by 3 bases and J by 3 bases, with 6 bases between. Germline V gene sequence: CDR1 PRHDT, CDR2 FYEKMQ (reference sequence). CDR3 size: 13 residues. The CDR3 loop reads CASSLSIGNTIYF. CDR3 DNA sequence: TGTGCCAGCAGCTTGTCCATTGGAAACACCATATATTTT. The full variable domain, its missing parts supplied by reference TRBV13 and TRBJ1-3, is AAGVIQSPRHLIKEKRETATLKCYPIPRHDTVYWYQQGPGQDPQFLISFYEKMQSDKGSIPDRFSAQQFSDYHSELNMSSLELGDSALYFCASSLSIGNTIYFGEGSWLTVV.

This rearrangement joins TRBV5-4 to TRBJ2-5; D perhaps matches TRBD1 (6 bases). This CDR3 comprises 16 residues. V lost 0 bases to trimming and J lost 1 base, with 13 bases between them. The germline gives CDR1 SGHNT, CDR2 YYREEE (reference sequence). CDR3: CASSLVGGVRQETQYF. The DNA of the CDR3 is TGTGCCAGCAGCTTGGTAGGGGGTGTGCGCCAAGAGACCCAGTACTTC. The variable domain in full, with the rest retrieved from reference TRBV5-4 and TRBJ2-5, is ETGVTQSPTHLIKTRGQQVTLRCSSQSGHNTVSWYQQALGQGPQFIFQYYREEENGRGNFPPRFSGLQFPNYSSELNVNALELDDSALYLCASSLVGGVRQETQYFGPGTRLLVL.